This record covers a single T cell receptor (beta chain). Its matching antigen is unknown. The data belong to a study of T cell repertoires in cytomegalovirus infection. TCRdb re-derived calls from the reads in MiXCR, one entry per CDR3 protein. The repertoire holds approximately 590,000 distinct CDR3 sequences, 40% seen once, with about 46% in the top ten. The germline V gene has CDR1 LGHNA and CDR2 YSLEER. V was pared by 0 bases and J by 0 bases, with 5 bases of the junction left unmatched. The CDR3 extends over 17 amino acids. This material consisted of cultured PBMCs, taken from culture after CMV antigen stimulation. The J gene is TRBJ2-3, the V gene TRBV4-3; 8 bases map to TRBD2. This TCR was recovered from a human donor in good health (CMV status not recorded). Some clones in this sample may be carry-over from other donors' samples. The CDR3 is CASSQDPSGSSTDTQYF. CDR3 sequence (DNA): TGCGCCAGCAGCCAAGATCCTAGCGGGTCAAGCACAGATACGCAGTATTTT.